These 27 T cell receptor beta chains were all obtained from the same sample, sequenced in a study of T-cell reconstitution after alpha-beta-depleted transplantation in children. Library preparation (for TCRbeta) was performed with unique molecular identifiers. Via MiXCR, TCRdb re-called the PCR reads, giving one row per CDR3 protein. Here the sample spans hundreds of thousands of distinct CDR3 sequences, roughly 10% being singletons. Source: PBMCs, taken before TCRalphabeta/CD19-depleted stem cell transplant. The receptors originated from a child younger than 10 with inherited bone marrow failure, due to receive a stem cell transplant.

This clonotype was observed many times. This chain joins TRBV27 and TRBJ1-1; 8 positions match TRBD1. The trim removed 3 bases at V and 5 bases at J, leaving 5 bases unmatched. There are 14 residues in the CDR3. Per germline, CDR1 MNHEY and CDR2 SMNVEV (reference sequence). The CDR3 protein is CASSFTGGWTEAFF. The DNA for the CDR3 is TGTGCCAGCAGTTTCACAGGGGGTTGGACTGAAGCTTTCTTT.

This clonotype was observed many times. The chain employs TRBV12-3 or TRBV12-4 and TRBJ1-2; possible D gene TRBD1, 6 bases. The CDR3 has 13 amino acids. The ends were cut back, 6 bases at V and 4 bases at J, with 12 bases in the middle. The CDR3 sequence is CASRLTGLYGYTF. Written as DNA, the CDR3 is TGTGCCAGCAGACTCACAGGGCTCTATGGCTACACCTTC.

This clonotype was counted at least ten times. The V call is TRBV19, the J call TRBJ2-5; TRBD1 agrees at 7 bases. V gave up 1 base and J gave up 1 base; unmatched junction bases: 6. This CDR3 has 16 amino acids. The germline V gene encodes CDR1 LNHDA and CDR2 SQIVND (reference sequence). Written as DNA, the CDR3 is TGTGCCAGTAGTATAGCGAACAGGGGCGTCCAAGAGACCCAGTACTTC. This sequence encodes CASSIANRGVQETQYF.

In its sample, this clonotype was seen many times. The chain uses TRBV6-2 or TRBV6-3 and TRBJ2-2; tentative D call: TRBD2 (6 bases). The CDR3 runs to 17 residues. Trimming removed 0 bases from V and 4 bases from J, with 15 bases in between. The V gene's germline CDR1 is MNHEY and CDR2 SVGEGT. The CDR3 spells CASSYSPGLAITGELFF. As DNA, the CDR3 is TGTGCCAGCAGTTACTCCCCGGGTCTAGCGATCACCGGGGAGCTGTTTTTT.

This clonotype was seen more than once but under ten times. The chain carries TRBV28 and TRBJ2-2; the D gene is possibly TRBD2 (6 bases). Germline CDR1 MDHEN, CDR2 SYDVKM. V was trimmed by 6 bases and J by 5 bases, leaving 22 bases between them. The CDR3 sequence is 17 residues long. The CDR3 DNA reads as TGTGCCAGCAGCCTTTCGGACTACTATGTGGGGACCGGGGAGCTGTTTTTT. Protein: CASSLSDYYVGTGELFF. Full variable domain (outside the CDR3, taken from reference TRBV28 and TRBJ2-2): DVKVTQSSRYLVKRTGEKVFLECVQDMDHENMFWYRQDPGLGLRLIYFSYDVKMKEKGDIPEGYSVSREKKERFSLILESASTNQTSMYLCASSLSDYYVGTGELFFGEGSRLTVL.

The V gene is TRBV5-6, the J gene TRBJ2-7, with 10 bases lining up with TRBD2. The length of the CDR3 is 15 residues. With V trimmed by 0 bases and J by 9 bases, 9 bases remained unmatched. Germline values: CDR1 SGHDT, CDR2 YYEEEE. CDR3: CASSLVGSGRKSQYF. The CDR3 DNA sequence: TGTGCCAGCAGCTTGGTGGGTAGCGGGAGGAAATCGCAGTACTTC. The full variable domain, rest sourced from reference TRBV5-6 and TRBJ2-7, is DAGVTQSPTHLIKTRGQQVTLRCSPKSGHDTVSWYQQALGQGPQFIFQYYEEEERQRGNFPDRFSGHQFPNYSSELNVNALLLGDSALYLCASSLVGSGRKSQYFGPGTRLTVT.

This clonotype was counted at least ten times. The CDR3: CASSSGLARGNQPQHF. CDR3 in DNA: TGTGCCAGCAGCTCGGGGTTAGCACGGGGCAATCAGCCCCAGCATTTT. The rearrangement joins TRBV5-5 to TRBJ1-5; D is undetermined. Germline-derived CDR1 and CDR2 are SGHKS and YYEKEE (reference sequence). V gave up 3 bases and J gave up 2 bases, with 15 bases separating them. CDR3 length: 16 amino acids.

The chain recombines TRBV10-3 with TRBJ2-7; 10 bases align to TRBD2. Germline values: CDR1 ENHRY, CDR2 SYGVKD. CDR3 length: 17 amino acids. Unmatched junction bases numbered 12, after V lost 2 bases and J lost 5 bases. This CDR3 reads CAISEILLAGVFNEQYF. In nucleotides, the CDR3 is TGTGCCATCAGTGAGATTCTGCTAGCGGGAGTGTTCAACGAGCAGTACTTC.

The count of this clonotype is one. The junction shows a germline mismatch at one end, possibly a read error. The chain couples TRBV12-3 or TRBV12-4 to TRBJ1-4; D call uncertain. The CDR3 consists of 14 residues. In nucleotides, the CDR3 is TGTGCCAGGAGTTTATGGGGATTCGGGGAAAAACTGTTTTTT. It yields the protein CARSLWGFGEKLFF.

This clonotype showed up many times. V gene TRBV27 combines with J gene TRBJ2-7; 7 bases align to TRBD1. The CDR3 runs to 15 residues. Germline lookup yields CDR1 MNHEY and CDR2 SMNVEV (reference sequence). V lost 5 bases to trimming and J lost 0 bases; unmatched junction nucleotides: 7. In DNA, the CDR3 is TGTGCCAGCAGTCTCAAGACAGGGAGCTCCTACGAGCAGTACTTC. Protein sequence: CASSLKTGSSYEQYF.

V gene TRBV20-1 combines with J gene TRBJ2-3; D is unresolved. Germline V gene lookup returns CDR1 DFQATT and CDR2 SNEGSKA (reference sequence). This CDR3 is 12 amino acids long. V gave up 3 bases and J gave up 2 bases, with 6 bases separating them. The CDR3 sequence is CSASGDTDTQYF. In nucleotides, the CDR3 is TGCAGTGCTAGCGGCGACACAGATACGCAGTATTTT.

This clonotype was picked up many times. The chain links TRBV2 to TRBJ2-7; 7 positions match TRBD1. Germline V gene data show CDR1 as SNHLY and CDR2 as FYNNEI. CDR3 size: 14 residues. Trimming took 4 bases from V and 6 from J; bases not matched to a gene: 9. CDR3 DNA sequence: TGTGCCAGCAGTGGGGAACAGGGGTTGGGCGAGCAGTACTTC. Protein sequence: CASSGEQGLGEQYF.

At least ten counts were recorded for this clonotype. V usage is TRBV15 and J usage is TRBJ2-1, with 7 bases identical to TRBD2. V shed 4 bases, J shed 7 bases, and the junction held 13 bases outside the gene matches. The V gene's germline CDR1 is LNHNV and CDR2 YYDKDF (reference sequence). This CDR3 comprises 16 residues. The CDR3 bases are TGTGCCACCAGCAACACCCATAGGGAGGGCCTTAATGAGCAGTTCTTC. As protein: CATSNTHREGLNEQFF.

Notes on this clonotype: A read error may be the cause here, since a much bigger clone is one base away. The gene calls are TRBV28 and TRBJ2-1; D call uncertain. Per germline, CDR1 MDHEN and CDR2 SYDVKM. Trimming shortened V by 3 bases and J by 3 bases, and 9 bases separated the two germline ends. This CDR3 has 14 amino acids. The CDR3 coding sequence is TGTGCCAGCAGTTTTGATGGCTGCTACAATGAGCAGTTCTTC. Residues: CASSFDGCYNEQFF.

This clonotype was observed at least ten times. V usage is TRBV7-8 and J usage is TRBJ2-1; 9 nucleotides agree with TRBD2. V lost 2 bases to trimming and J lost 2 bases; unmatched junction nucleotides: 1. CDR1 and CDR2 (germline): SGHVS, FQNEAQ. This CDR3 comprises 15 residues. The chain's CDR3 is CASSLSGGTYNEQFF. In nucleotides, the CDR3 is TGTGCCAGCAGCTTAAGCGGGGGGACCTACAATGAGCAGTTCTTC.

A few counts support this clonotype. This chain connects TRBV10-3 to TRBJ1-5; TRBD1 matches at 8 bases. J lost 6 bases, V lost 4 bases, and 11 bases had no gene match. This CDR3 comprises 16 residues. Germline lookup yields CDR1 ENHRY and CDR2 SYGVKD. The chain's CDR3 is CAISAFPGGAGQPQHF. In DNA, the CDR3 is TGTGCCATCAGTGCGTTCCCAGGGGGCGCGGGTCAGCCCCAGCATTTT.

V usage is TRBV29-1 and J usage is TRBJ2-2; 10 bases are shared with TRBD1. This CDR3 is 16 amino acids long. Germline loops: CDR1 SQVTM, CDR2 ANQGSEA. V was clipped by 4 bases and J by 4 bases; unmatched bases: 9. The CDR3 DNA follows: TGCAGCGTTGCTCTGAGGGACAGGGGTATCACCGGGGAGCTGTTTTTT. This encodes CSVALRDRGITGELFF.

The chain recombines TRBV27 with TRBJ2-7; tentatively, D is TRBD1 (5 bases). V lost 6 bases and J lost 2, with 11 bases in between. The CDR3 is made up of 13 amino acids. In germline, CDR1 is MNHEY, CDR2 SMNVEV (reference sequence). CDR3 protein: CASRAGRTYEQYF. The DNA of the CDR3 is TGTGCCAGCAGGGCAGGGCGAACCTACGAGCAGTACTTC.

This clonotype was observed at least ten times. This sequence joins TRBV4-1 and TRBJ2-3, with D maybe TRBD1 (5 bases). The CDR3 is 15 residues long. The germline V and J ends were trimmed by 1 base and 4 bases, with 12 bases remaining between them. Germline lookup yields CDR1 MGHRA and CDR2 YSYEKL. The CDR3 protein is CASSQAVQGSDTQYF. CDR3 DNA sequence: TGCGCCAGCAGCCAAGCGGTTCAGGGATCAGATACGCAGTATTTT.

This clonotype was seen many times. The chain links TRBV28 to TRBJ2-3, with D perhaps TRBD1 (6 bases). The CDR3 is 17 residues long. Looked up from germline, CDR1 is MDHEN and CDR2 is SYDVKM. Trimming left V 3 bases short and J 6 bases short, with 22 bases between. This chain's CDR3 is CASSLIARDKIADTQYF. DNA for the CDR3: TGTGCCAGCAGTTTGATTGCGAGGGACAAAATTGCGGATACGCAGTATTTT. Using reference TRBV28 and TRBJ2-3 for the parts outside the CDR3, the full variable domain is DVKVTQSSRYLVKRTGEKVFLECVQDMDHENMFWYRQDPGLGLRLIYFSYDVKMKEKGDIPEGYSVSREKKERFSLILESASTNQTSMYLCASSLIARDKIADTQYFGPGTRLTVL.

This clonotype was observed at least ten times. The chain employs TRBV7-8 and TRBJ2-7, with no clear D. Trimming left V 5 bases short and J 2 bases short, with 13 bases between. Germline V gene data show CDR1 as SGHVS and CDR2 as FQNEAQ. The CDR3 sequence is 14 residues long. Here the CDR3 DNA reads TGTGCCAGCAGCGCCCCGTCGGACCCCTACGAGCAGTACTTC. This gives the protein CASSAPSDPYEQYF.

With regard to this clonotype: Being one base from a much bigger clone, this may be a read error. The chain carries TRBV21-1 and TRBJ2-2; the listed D gene, TRBD2, was not tested against the DNA. TRBV21-1 is a known pseudogene. The CDR3 covers 14 residues. CDR3 protein: CASRNRAYTGELFF. DNA for the CDR3: TGTGCCAGCAGGAACAGGGCCTACACCGGGGAGCTGTTTTTT.

The gene calls are TRBV12-3 or TRBV12-4 and TRBJ2-1, with 12 nucleotides matching TRBD2. The CDR3 has 18 residues. The V gene end was trimmed by 0 bases and the J gene end by 7 bases; junction bases not matched to a gene: 10. The CDR3: CASSLAGLAGGPRNEQFF. The CDR3 DNA reads as TGTGCCAGCAGTTTAGCGGGTCTAGCGGGAGGGCCGAGGAATGAGCAGTTCTTC.

In its sample, this clonotype was seen many times. This chain joins TRBV28 and TRBJ2-2; D remains ambiguous. Trimming shortened V by 4 bases and J by 4 bases, and 7 bases separated the two germline ends. Germline values: CDR1 MDHEN, CDR2 SYDVKM. This CDR3 region has 13 residues. The CDR3 loop reads CASSWTLTGELFF. DNA for the CDR3: TGTGCCAGCAGTTGGACCCTCACCGGGGAGCTGTTTTTT.

About this clonotype: A much larger clone differs by one base, so this may be a read error. The gene calls are TRBV7-2 and TRBJ2-7, with TRBD2 matching over 8 bases. Per germline, CDR1 SGHTA and CDR2 FQGNSA. This CDR3 contains 16 residues. J gave up 6 bases and V 2 bases, and 12 bases lay outside the gene matches. The CDR3 here is CASSLMVLAGISEQYF. The CDR3 nucleotides are TGTGCCAGCAGCTTAATGGTGTTAGCGGGAATTAGCGAGCAGTACTTC.

This clonotype turned up a few times. The rearrangement joins TRBV6-5 to TRBJ1-5; 8 positions agree with TRBD1. CDR1 is MNHEY, CDR2 SVGAGI, per germline. This CDR3 is built from 14 residues. The J segment lost 7 bases and the V segment lost 6 bases, leaving 8 bases of the junction unmatched. CDR3 nucleotides: TGTGCCAGCAGCAGACAGGGGCCGCGGCAGCCCCAGCATTTT. Amino acid sequence: CASSRQGPRQPQHF.

This clonotype has a count of ten or more. The chain employs TRBV24-1 and TRBJ1-1; no definite D call. This CDR3 comprises 14 residues. Per germline, CDR1 KGHDR and CDR2 SFDVKD. Deletions cut 3 bases from V and 0 bases from J, with 7 bases between. The CDR3, as DNA: TGTGCCACCAGTGATGCAACAGTGAACACTGAAGCTTTCTTT. Residues: CATSDATVNTEAFF.